The rows below give T cell receptor beta chains drawn from one sample of a study of shared clonotypes between healthy human individuals. The repertoire was sequenced with immunoSEQ multiplex PCR; TCRdb's copy has only in-frame clones and lacks some. The data hold 550,000 to 750,000 clones, with 92% observed a single time. Source material: naive CD8+ T cells sorted from blood. All receptors derive from a man aged 25-40 years in good health. Each CDR3 is given with its conserved first and last residue. The order of the fields is CDR3 protein, CDR3 DNA, D gene, clone size, V gene, J gene. D genes are given only for firm matches. The size field is filled for only some rows; it gives once, few, many or a size class.

CSAGGGDVPLEQYF	TGCAGCGCTGGGGGTGGGGACGTCCCCCTAGAGCAGTACTTC	-	-	TRBV29-1	TRBJ2-7
CASSAHRGRLTNTGELFF	TGTGCCAGCAGCGCTCACAGGGGGCGGCTAACGAACACCGGGGAGCTGTTTTTT	TRBD1	few	TRBV9	TRBJ2-2
CASSQEPTTGRNGYTF	TGTGCCAGCAGCCAAGAACCCACCACAGGGAGGAATGGCTACACCTTC	-	once	TRBV14	TRBJ1-2
CASKVAGGRTDTQYF	TGTGCCAGCAAAGTAGCGGGAGGCCGCACAGATACGCAGTATTTT	TRBD2	-	TRBV2	TRBJ2-3
CASSLAGGGSYEQYF	TGTGCCAGCAGCCTCGCAGGGGGAGGCTCCTACGAGCAGTACTTC	-	-	TRBV5-6	TRBJ2-7
CASSQDPSGRAKNIQYF	TGTGCCAGCAGCCAAGACCCTAGCGGGCGAGCCAAAAACATTCAGTACTTC	TRBD2	few	TRBV4-2	TRBJ2-4
CASSPGLAGVYEQYF	TGCGCCAGCTCACCAGGACTAGCGGGAGTCTACGAGCAGTACTTC	TRBD2	-	TRBV4-3	TRBJ2-7
CASSQTAGTTYEQYF	TGCGCCAGCAGCCAGACAGCGGGAACAACCTACGAGCAGTACTTC	TRBD2	-	TRBV4-3	TRBJ2-7
CASRRPGQATLNTEAFF	TGTGCCAGCAGAAGGCCGGGACAGGCTACCTTGAACACTGAAGCTTTCTTT	TRBD1	-	TRBV7-9	TRBJ1-1
CASSQGGLPYEQYF	TGTGCCAGCAGCCAAGGGGGGCTCCCCTACGAGCAGTACTTC	-	-	TRBV9	TRBJ2-7
CATLGTTNVEANEKLFF	TGTGCCACATTAGGGACGACGAACGTGGAAGCTAATGAAAAACTGTTTTTT	-	once	TRBV2	TRBJ1-4
CASSYTTGATNEKLFF	TGTGCCAGCAGTTACACGACAGGGGCAACTAATGAAAAACTGTTTTTT	TRBD1	-	TRBV6-5	TRBJ1-4
CASSQARQGLTEAFF	TGCGCCAGCAGCCAAGCACGACAGGGTTTGACTGAAGCTTTCTTT	TRBD1	-	TRBV4-3	TRBJ1-1
CSVEFGPTYEQYF	TGCAGCGTTGAATTCGGACCGACCTACGAGCAGTACTTC	-	-	TRBV29-1	TRBJ2-7
CASSLQGAYTF	TGTGCCAGCAGCCTACAGGGGGCTTATACCTTC	TRBD1	-	TRBV28	TRBJ1-2
CASSQDGAGGQETQYF	TGTGCCAGCAGCCAAGATGGAGCGGGGGGTCAAGAGACCCAGTACTTC	TRBD2	-	TRBV7-9	TRBJ2-5
CASSQDRGGIGNTEAFF	TGTGCCAGCAGCCAAGATCGGGGGGGAATCGGGAACACTGAAGCTTTCTTT	-	-	TRBV14	TRBJ1-1
CASSSGTRAGDQPQHF	TGTGCCAGCAGTTCCGGGACAAGGGCCGGGGATCAGCCCCAGCATTTT	-	-	TRBV6-5	TRBJ1-5